This entry lists 10 T cell receptor beta chains sequenced from one sample in a study of shared clonotypes between healthy human individuals. Measured with immunoSEQ multiplex PCR; TCRdb has only the in-frame clones, and not every one. The sample lists 2 million to 2.5 million clones; approximately 94% were seen once. The specimen was naive CD4+ T cells sorted from blood. Subset denoted: CD45RA+ positively selected. The receptors come from a man between 18 and 29 years old in good health.

This clone occurred once. This sequence joins TRBV6-5 and TRBJ2-7; 8 bases map to TRBD1. Germline V CDR1 and CDR2: MNHEY, SVGAGI. This CDR3 comprises 16 residues. The V and J ends lost 0 bases and 7 bases, in that order; junction bases with no gene match: 11. This CDR3 reads CASSYSKSGGSGEQYF. Written as DNA, the CDR3 is TGTGCCAGCAGTTACTCGAAGTCAGGGGGCTCGGGAGAGCAGTACTTC.

This clone has only one observation. Other DNA variants within this sample encode the same CDR3. The V and J genes are TRBV2 and TRBJ1-6; TRBD1 agrees at 9 bases. After removal of 4 bases from V and 7 bases from J, the junction contained 5 bases not matched to a gene. Germline lookup yields CDR1 SNHLY and CDR2 FYNNEI. The CDR3 is 15 amino acids. The CDR3 DNA reads as TGTGCCAGCAGTGTACAGGGGGCTGGGAATTCACCCCTCCACTTT. It translates to CASSVQGAGNSPLHF.

The CDR3 spells CASSAATDPGVEQYF. The CDR3 nucleotides read TGTGCCAGTAGTGCTGCGACGGACCCCGGCGTCGAGCAGTACTTC. The chain recombines TRBV19 with TRBJ2-7; no definite D call. The V end was cut by 5 bases, the J end by 6 bases, with 20 bases between. CDR3 length: 15 amino acids. From germline, CDR1 is LNHDA and CDR2 SQIVND (reference sequence).

This chain uses TRBV2 with TRBJ2-2, with 13 bases identical to TRBD2. CDR1 and CDR2 (germline): SNHLY, FYNNEI. The CDR3 runs to 15 residues. V shed 5 bases, J shed 6 bases, and the junction held 3 bases outside the gene matches. The CDR3 DNA sequence: TGTGCCAGCAGTCGACTAGCGGGGGGTCCCGGGGAGCTGTTTTTT. Translated, it gives CASSRLAGGPGELFF. Complete variable domain (other parts from reference TRBV2 and TRBJ2-2): EPEVTQTPSHQVTQMGQEVILRCVPISNHLYFYWYRQILGQKVEFLVSFYNNEISEKSEIFDDQFSVERPDGSNFTLKIRSTKLEDSAMYFCASSRLAGGPGELFFGEGSRLTVL.

This chain links TRBV5-4 with TRBJ2-7, with D possibly TRBD1 on 5 matching bases. Trimming shortened V by 3 bases and J by 2 bases, and 12 bases separated the two germline ends. CDR1 is SGHNT and CDR2 is YYREEE in the germline V gene (reference sequence). CDR3 length equals 14 residues. The DNA for the CDR3 is TGTGCCAGCAGCTCCTTGACAGTTCCCTACGAGCAGTACTTC. Its protein product is CASSSLTVPYEQYF.

The V call is TRBV7-2, the J call TRBJ1-1, with 7 bases aligning to TRBD1. Germline V gene data show CDR1 as SGHTA and CDR2 as FQGNSA. Trimming took 2 bases from V and 4 from J; bases not matched to a gene: 4. This CDR3 spans 14 amino acids. The CDR3 DNA reads TGTGCCAGCAGCTTACCCACAGGGGTCACTGAAGCTTTCTTT. This gives the protein CASSLPTGVTEAFF.

This clone was seen a few times. The CDR3 loop is CASSQDRGNSPLHF. CDR3 in DNA: TGTGCCAGCAGCCAGGACAGGGGTAATTCACCCCTCCACTTT. This chain uses TRBV7-9 with TRBJ1-6, with 9 bases fitting TRBD1. Germline CDR1 reads SEHNR; CDR2 reads FQNEAQ (reference sequence). The CDR3 spans 14 residues. Trimming removed 5 bases from V and 6 bases from J; junction bases left unmatched: 2.

This chain connects TRBV6-5 to TRBJ1-5; D unclear. This CDR3 comprises 14 residues. Trimming shortened V by 6 bases and J by 4 bases, and 13 bases separated the two germline ends. Germline V gene data show CDR1 as MNHEY and CDR2 as SVGAGI. CDR3 region: CASRDSRANQPQHF. The CDR3 DNA reads as TGTGCCAGCAGAGATTCGAGGGCTAATCAGCCCCAGCATTTT.

This clone has just a few counts. The sample contains more than one DNA sequence encoding this CDR3. V is TRBV11-2 and J is TRBJ1-6, with 8 positions matching TRBD1. CDR1 is SGHAT and CDR2 is FQNNGV in the germline V gene. The CDR3 is 14 residues long. The J segment lost 9 bases and the V segment lost 6 bases, leaving 7 bases of the junction unmatched. CDR3 protein: CASSLDRVGSPLHF. CDR3 nucleotide sequence: TGTGCCAGCAGTTTGGACAGGGTGGGTTCACCCCTCCACTTT.

The genes are TRBV27 and TRBJ2-7; D remains unclear. V was shortened by 6 bases and J by 0 bases, with 12 bases between the two germline ends. The CDR3 covers 14 residues. Germline lookup yields CDR1 MNHEY and CDR2 SMNVEV (reference sequence). The CDR3 spells CASSPRARSYEQYF. CDR3 DNA: TGTGCCAGCAGCCCCCGGGCCCGCTCCTACGAGCAGTACTTC.